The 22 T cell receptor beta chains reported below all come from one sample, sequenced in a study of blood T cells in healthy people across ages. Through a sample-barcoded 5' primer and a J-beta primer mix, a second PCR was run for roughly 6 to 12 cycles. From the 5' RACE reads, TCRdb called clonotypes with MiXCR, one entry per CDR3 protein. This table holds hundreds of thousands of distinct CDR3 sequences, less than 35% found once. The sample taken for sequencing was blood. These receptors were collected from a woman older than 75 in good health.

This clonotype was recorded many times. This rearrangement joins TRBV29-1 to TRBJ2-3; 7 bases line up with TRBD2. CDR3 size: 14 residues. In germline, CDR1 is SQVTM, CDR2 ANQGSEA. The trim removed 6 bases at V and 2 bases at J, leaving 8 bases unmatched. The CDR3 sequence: CSVIPSGITDTQYF. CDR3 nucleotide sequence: TGCAGCGTCATCCCTAGCGGAATCACAGATACGCAGTATTTT.

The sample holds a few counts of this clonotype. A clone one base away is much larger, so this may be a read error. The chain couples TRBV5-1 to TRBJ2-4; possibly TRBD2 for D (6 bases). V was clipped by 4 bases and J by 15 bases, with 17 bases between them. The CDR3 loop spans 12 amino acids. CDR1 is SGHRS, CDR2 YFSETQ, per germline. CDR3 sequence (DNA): TGCGCCAGCAGCCCCTCTGGGACTTGGTGGTACTTC. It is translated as CASSPSGTWWYF.

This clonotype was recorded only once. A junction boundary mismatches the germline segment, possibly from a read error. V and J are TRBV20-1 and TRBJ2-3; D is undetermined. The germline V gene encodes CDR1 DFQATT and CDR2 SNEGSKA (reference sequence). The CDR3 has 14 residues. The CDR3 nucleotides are TGCAGCGCTAGAGATTTTAAGGGTACAGATACGCGGTATTTT. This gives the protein CSARDFKGTDTRYF.

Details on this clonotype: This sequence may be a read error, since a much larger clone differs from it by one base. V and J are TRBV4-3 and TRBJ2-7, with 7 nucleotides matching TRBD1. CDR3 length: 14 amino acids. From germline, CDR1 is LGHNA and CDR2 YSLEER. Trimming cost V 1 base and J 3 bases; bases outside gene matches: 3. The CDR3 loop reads CASSQVQGRYEQYF. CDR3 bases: TGCGCCAGCAGCCAAGTACAGGGGCGCTACGAGCAGTACTTC.

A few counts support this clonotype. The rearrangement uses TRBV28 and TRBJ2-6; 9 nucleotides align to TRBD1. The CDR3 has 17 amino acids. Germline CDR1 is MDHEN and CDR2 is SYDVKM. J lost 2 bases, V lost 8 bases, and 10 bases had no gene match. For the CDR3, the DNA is TGTGCCAGCGGCACCGGGACAGGGTATGCTGGGGCCAACGTCCTGACTTTC. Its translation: CASGTGTGYAGANVLTF.

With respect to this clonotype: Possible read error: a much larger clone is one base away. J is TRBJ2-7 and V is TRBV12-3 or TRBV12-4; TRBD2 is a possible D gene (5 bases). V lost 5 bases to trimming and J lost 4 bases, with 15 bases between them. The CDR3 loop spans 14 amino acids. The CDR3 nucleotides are TGTGCCAGCAGTCGGGCCAGCGGTTGTTACGAGCAGTACTTC. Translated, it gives CASSRASGCYEQYF.

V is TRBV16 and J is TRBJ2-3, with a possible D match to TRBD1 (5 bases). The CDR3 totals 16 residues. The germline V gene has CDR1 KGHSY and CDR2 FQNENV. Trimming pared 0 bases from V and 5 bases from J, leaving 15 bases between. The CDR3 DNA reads TGTGCCAGCAGCCAATCTATCAGGGTTGGCGGAGATACGCAGTATTTT. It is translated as CASSQSIRVGGDTQYF.

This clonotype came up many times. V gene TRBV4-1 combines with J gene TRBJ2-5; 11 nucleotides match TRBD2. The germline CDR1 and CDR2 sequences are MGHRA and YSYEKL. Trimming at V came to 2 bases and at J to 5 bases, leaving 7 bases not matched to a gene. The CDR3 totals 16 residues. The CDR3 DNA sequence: TGCGCCAGCAGCCAAACTACTAGCGGGGGTGGGGAGACCCAGTACTTC. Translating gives CASSQTTSGGGETQYF.

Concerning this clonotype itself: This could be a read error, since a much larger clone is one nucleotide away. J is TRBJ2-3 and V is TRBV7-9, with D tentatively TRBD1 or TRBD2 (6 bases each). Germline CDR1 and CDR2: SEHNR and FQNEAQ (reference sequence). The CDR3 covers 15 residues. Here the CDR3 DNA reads TGTACCAGCAGCCTTTCGGGGGCACGCACAGATACGCAGTATTTT. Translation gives CTSSLSGARTDTQYF.

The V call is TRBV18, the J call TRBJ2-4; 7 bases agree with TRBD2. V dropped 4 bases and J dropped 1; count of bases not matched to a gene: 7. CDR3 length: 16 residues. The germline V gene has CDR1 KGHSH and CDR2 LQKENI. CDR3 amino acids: CASSLGEGTAKNIQYF. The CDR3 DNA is TGTGCCAGCTCACTTGGGGAGGGGACCGCCAAAAACATTCAGTACTTC.

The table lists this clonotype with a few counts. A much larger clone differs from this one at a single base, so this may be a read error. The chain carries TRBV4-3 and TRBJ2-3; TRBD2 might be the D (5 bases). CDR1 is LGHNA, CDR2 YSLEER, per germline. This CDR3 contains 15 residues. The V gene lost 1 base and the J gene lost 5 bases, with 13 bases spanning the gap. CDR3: CASSQGSGRRDTQYF. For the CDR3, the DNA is TGCGCCAGCAGCCAAGGGAGCGGCCGCAGAGATACGCAGTATTTT.

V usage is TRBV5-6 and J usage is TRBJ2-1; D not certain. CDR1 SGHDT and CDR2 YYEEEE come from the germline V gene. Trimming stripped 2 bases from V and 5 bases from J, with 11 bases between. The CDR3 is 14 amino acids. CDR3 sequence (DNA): TGTGCCAGCAGCTTTCTAGACACACACAATGAGCAGTTCTTC. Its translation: CASSFLDTHNEQFF.

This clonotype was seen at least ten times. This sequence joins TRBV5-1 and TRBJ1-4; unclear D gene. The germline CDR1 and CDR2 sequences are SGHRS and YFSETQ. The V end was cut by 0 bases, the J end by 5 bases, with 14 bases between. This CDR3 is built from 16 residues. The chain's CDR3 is CASSLGPRTYNEKLFF. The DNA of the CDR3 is TGCGCCAGCAGCTTGGGACCCCGGACTTACAATGAAAAACTGTTTTTT.

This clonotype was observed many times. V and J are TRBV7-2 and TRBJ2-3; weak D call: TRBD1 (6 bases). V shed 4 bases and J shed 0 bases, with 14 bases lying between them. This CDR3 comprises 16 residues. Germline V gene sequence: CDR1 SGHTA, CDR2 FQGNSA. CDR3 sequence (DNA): TGTGCCAGCAGCTCGAAACGGACAGCGAGCACAGATACGCAGTATTTT. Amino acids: CASSSKRTASTDTQYF.

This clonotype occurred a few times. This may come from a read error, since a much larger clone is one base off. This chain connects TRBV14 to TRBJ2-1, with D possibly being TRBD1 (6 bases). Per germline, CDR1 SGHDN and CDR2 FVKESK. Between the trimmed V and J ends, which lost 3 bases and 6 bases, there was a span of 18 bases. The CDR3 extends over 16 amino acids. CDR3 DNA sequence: TGTGCCAGCAGCCAGTTAAAGGGGGTTTCTCGCAATGAGCAGTTCTTC. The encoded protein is CASSQLKGVSRNEQFF.

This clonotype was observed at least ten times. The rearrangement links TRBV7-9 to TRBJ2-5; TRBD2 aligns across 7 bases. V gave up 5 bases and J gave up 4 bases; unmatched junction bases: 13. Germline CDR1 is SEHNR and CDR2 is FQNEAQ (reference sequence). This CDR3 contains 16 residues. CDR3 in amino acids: CASSPTRAGLGETQYF. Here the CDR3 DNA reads TGTGCCAGCAGCCCCACCAGAGCGGGGCTGGGAGAGACCCAGTACTTC.

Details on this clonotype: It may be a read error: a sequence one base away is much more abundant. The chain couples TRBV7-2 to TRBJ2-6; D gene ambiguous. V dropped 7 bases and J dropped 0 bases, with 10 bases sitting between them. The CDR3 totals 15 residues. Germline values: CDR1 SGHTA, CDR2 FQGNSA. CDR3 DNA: TGTGCCAGCACCCGATGCACCTCTGGGGCCAACGTCCTGACTTTC. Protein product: CASTRCTSGANVLTF. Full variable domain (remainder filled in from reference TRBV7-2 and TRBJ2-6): GAGVSQSPSNKVTEKGKDVELRCDPISGHTALYWYRQSLGQGLEFLIYFQGNSAPDKSGLPSDRFSAERTGGSVSTLTIQRTQQEDSAVYLCASTRCTSGANVLTFGAGSRLTVL.

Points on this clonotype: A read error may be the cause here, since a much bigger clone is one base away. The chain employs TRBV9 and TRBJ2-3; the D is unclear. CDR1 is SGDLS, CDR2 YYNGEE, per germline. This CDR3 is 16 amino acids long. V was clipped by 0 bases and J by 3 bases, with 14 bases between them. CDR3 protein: CASSVGTSVQTDTQYF. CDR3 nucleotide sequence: TGTGCCAGCAGCGTAGGTACCTCAGTTCAGACAGATACGCAGTATTTT.

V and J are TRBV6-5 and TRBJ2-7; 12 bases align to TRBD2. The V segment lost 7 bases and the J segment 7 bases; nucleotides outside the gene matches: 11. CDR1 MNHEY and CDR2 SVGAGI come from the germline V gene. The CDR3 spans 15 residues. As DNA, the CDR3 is TGTGCCAGCACCAGCACTAGCGGGGGGTACAATGAGCAGTACTTC. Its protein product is CASTSTSGGYNEQYF.

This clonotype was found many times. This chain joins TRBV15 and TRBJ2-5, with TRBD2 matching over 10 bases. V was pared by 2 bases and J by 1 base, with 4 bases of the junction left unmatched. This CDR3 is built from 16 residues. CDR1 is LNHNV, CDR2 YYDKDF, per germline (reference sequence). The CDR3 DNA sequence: TGTGCCACCAGCAGAAATATAGCGGGGGGCCAAGAGACCCAGTACTTC. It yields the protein CATSRNIAGGQETQYF.

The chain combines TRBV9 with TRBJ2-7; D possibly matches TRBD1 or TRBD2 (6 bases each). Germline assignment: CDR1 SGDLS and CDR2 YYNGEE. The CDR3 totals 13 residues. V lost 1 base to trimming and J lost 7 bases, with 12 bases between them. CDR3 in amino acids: CASSVWGDNEQYF. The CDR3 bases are TGTGCCAGCAGCGTATGGGGGGACAATGAGCAGTACTTC.

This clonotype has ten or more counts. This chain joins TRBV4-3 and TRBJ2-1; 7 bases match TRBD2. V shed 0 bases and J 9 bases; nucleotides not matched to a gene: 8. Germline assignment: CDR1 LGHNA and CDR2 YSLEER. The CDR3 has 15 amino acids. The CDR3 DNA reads TGCGCCAGCAGCCAAGAATGGCGGGGGAACGGTGAGCAGTTCTTC. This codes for CASSQEWRGNGEQFF.